This T cell receptor beta chain derives from a study of cytomegalovirus exposure and HLA in healthy donors. General study results and limits: Specificity of a few CMV-associated chains for CMV antigens was verified in vitro.

60 Vbeta and 13 Jbeta primers were used in PCR. Sequencing used immunoSEQ multiplex PCR; TCRdb keeps in-frame clones, though not all of them. The sample includes 100,000 or so clones, approximately 80% of them seen just once. J gave up 3 bases and V 8 bases, and 8 bases lay outside the gene matches. The CDR3 is made up of 15 amino acids. Germline-derived CDR1 and CDR2 are MNHNS and SASEGT. This clone has a handful of counts. Its specificity is not known. This receptor was taken from a middle-aged man in good health and CMV-seropositive. What was sequenced was PBMCs. The chain couples TRBV6-1 to TRBJ1-5; 9 nucleotides agree with TRBD1. This chain's CDR3 is CASFTTGGNNQPQHF. For the CDR3, the DNA is TGTGCCAGCTTTACGACAGGGGGGAACAATCAGCCCCAGCATTTT.